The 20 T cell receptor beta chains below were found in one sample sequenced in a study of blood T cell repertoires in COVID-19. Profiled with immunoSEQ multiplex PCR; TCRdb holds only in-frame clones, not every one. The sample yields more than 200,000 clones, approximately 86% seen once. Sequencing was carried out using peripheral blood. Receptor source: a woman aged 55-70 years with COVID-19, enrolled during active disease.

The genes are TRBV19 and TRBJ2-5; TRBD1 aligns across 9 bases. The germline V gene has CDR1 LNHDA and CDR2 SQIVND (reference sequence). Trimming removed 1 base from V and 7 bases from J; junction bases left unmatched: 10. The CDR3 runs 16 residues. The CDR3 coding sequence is TGTGCCAGTAGTATAGCCCGGGACAGGGCGTCGGGGACCCAGTACTTC. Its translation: CASSIARDRASGTQYF.

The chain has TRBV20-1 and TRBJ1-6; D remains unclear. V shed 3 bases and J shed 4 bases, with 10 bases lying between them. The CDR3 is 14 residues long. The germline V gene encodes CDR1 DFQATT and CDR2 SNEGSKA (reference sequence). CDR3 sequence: CSASRQAYNSPLHF. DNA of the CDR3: TGCAGTGCTAGTAGGCAGGCTTATAATTCACCCCTCCACTTT.

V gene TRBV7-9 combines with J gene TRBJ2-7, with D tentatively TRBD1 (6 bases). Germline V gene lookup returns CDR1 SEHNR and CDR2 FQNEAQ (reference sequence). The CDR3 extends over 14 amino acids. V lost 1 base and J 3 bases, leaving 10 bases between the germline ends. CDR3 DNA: TGTGCCAGCAGCTTAGGGGGGCAGGGCTACGAGCAGTACTTC. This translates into CASSLGGQGYEQYF.

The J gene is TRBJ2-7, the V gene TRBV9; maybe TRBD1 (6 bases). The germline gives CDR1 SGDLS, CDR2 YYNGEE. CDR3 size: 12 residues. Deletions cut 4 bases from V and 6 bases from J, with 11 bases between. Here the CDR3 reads CASSLGQSEQYF. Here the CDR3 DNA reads TGTGCCAGCAGCCTCGGACAGTCCGAGCAGTACTTC.

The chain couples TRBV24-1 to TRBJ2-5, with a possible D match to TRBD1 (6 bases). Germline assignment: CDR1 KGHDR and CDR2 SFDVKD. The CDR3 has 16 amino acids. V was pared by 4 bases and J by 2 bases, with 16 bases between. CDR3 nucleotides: TGTGCCACCAGTGACTCGAGGGACACACGACAAGAGACCCAGTACTTC. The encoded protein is CATSDSRDTRQETQYF.

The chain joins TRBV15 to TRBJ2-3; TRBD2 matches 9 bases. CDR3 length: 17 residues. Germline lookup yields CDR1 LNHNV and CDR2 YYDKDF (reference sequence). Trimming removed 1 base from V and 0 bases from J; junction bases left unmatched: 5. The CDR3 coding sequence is TGTGCCACCAGCAGAGGGCGGCTAGCGGGAAGCACAGATACGCAGTATTTT. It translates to CATSRGRLAGSTDTQYF.

CDR3 bases: TGTGCCAGCAGTTACGTGGCGGGAGGGACCGGGGAGCTGTTTTTT. Translation: CASSYVAGGTGELFF. V gene TRBV6-2 or TRBV6-3 combines with J gene TRBJ2-2, with TRBD2 identical over 9 bases. The germline V gene encodes CDR1 MNHEY and CDR2 SVGEGT. This CDR3 has 15 amino acids. Trimming at V came to 2 bases and at J to 5 bases, leaving 3 bases not matched to a gene.

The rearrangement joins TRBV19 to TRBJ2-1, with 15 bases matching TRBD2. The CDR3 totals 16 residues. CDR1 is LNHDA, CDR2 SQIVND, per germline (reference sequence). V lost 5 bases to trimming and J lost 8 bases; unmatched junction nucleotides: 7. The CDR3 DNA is TGTGCCAGTAGTGCAGGGACTAGCGGGAGGTCGTATGAGCAGTTCTTC. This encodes CASSAGTSGRSYEQFF. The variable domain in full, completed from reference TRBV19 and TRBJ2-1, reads DGGITQSPKYLFRKEGQNVTLSCEQNLNHDAMYWYRQDPGQGLRLIYYSQIVNDFQKGDIAEGYSVSREKKESFPLTVTSAQKNPTAFYLCASSAGTSGRSYEQFFGPGTRLTVL.

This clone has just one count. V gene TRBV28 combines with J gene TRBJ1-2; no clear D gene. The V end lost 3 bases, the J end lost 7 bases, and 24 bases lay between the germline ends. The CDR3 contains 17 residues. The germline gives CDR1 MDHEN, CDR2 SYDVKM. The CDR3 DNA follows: TGTGCCAGCAGTTTGACCCACGCCTCGCTGACATCCGGTGGCTACACCTTC. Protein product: CASSLTHASLTSGGYTF.

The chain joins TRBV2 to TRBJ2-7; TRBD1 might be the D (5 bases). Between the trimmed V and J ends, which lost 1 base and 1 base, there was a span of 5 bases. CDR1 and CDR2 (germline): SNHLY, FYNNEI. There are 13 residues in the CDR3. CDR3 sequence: CASSEGQSYEQYF. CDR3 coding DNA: TGTGCCAGCAGTGAAGGACAGTCCTACGAGCAGTACTTC.

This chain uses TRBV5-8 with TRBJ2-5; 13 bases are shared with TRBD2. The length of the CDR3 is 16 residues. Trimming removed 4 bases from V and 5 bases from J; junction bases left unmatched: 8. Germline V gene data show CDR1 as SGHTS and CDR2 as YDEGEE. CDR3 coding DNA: TGTGCCAGCAGCGAAGGAGGACTAGCGGGAGTTGAGACCCAGTACTTC. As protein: CASSEGGLAGVETQYF.

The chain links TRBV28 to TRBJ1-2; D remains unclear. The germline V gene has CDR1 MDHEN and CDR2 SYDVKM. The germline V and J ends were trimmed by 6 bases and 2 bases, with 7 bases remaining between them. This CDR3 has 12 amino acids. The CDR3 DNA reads TGTGCCAGCAGGGAGCAAAACTATGGCTACACCTTC. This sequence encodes CASREQNYGYTF.

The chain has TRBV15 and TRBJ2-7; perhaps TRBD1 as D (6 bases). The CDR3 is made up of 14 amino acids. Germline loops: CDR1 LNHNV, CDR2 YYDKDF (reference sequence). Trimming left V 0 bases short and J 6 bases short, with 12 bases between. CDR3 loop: CATSRDRGSPEQYF. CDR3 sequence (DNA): TGTGCCACCAGCAGAGATAGGGGGAGCCCCGAGCAGTACTTC.

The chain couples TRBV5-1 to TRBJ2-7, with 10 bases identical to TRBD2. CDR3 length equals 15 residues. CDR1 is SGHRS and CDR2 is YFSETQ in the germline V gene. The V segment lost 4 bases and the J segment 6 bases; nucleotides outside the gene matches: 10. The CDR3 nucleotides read TGCGCCAGCAGCCAATCTAGCGGGAGAACCCTCGAGCAGTACTTC. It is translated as CASSQSSGRTLEQYF.

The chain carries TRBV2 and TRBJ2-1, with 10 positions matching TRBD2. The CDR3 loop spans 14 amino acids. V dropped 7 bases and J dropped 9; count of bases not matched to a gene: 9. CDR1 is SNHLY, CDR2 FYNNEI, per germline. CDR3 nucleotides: TGTGCCAGCACTCGGGTAGCGGGAGGCACTGAGCAGTTCTTC. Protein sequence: CASTRVAGGTEQFF.

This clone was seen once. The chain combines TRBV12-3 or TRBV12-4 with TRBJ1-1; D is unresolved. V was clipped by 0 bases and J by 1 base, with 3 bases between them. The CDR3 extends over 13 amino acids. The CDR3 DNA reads TGTGCCAGCAGTTTAGCTAGGAACACTGAAGCTTTCTTT. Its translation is CASSLARNTEAFF.

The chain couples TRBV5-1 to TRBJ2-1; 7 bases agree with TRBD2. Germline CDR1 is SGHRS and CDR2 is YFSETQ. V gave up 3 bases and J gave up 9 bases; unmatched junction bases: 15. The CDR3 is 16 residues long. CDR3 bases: TGCGCCAGCAGCTCGTTTAGCGGGCGGAGTGGGAGTGAGCAGTTCTTC. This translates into CASSSFSGRSGSEQFF.

The DNA for the CDR3 is TGTGCCAGCTCAGTCGCGGCTGAAGCTTTCTTT. Translating gives CASSVAAEAFF. V and J are TRBV18 and TRBJ1-1, with D unresolved. The V gene lost 5 bases and the J gene lost 6 bases, with 7 bases spanning the gap. The germline gives CDR1 KGHSH, CDR2 LQKENI. This CDR3 contains 11 residues.

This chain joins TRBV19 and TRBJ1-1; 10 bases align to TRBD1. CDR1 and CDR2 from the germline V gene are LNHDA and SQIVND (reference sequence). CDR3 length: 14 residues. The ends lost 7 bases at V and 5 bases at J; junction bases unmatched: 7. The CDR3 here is CASTAGTGVTEAFF. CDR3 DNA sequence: TGTGCCAGTACAGCGGGGACAGGGGTTACTGAAGCTTTCTTT.

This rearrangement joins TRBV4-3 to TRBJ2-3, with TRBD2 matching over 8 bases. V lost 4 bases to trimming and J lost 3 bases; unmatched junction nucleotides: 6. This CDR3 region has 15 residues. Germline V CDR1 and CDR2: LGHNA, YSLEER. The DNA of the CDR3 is TGCGCCAGCAGCCCCTTAGCGGGATCGACAGATACGCAGTATTTT. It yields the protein CASSPLAGSTDTQYF.